Here is one T cell receptor beta chain with its context. The data originate from a study of blood T cell repertoires in COVID-19. The V and J ends lost 4 bases and 8 bases respectively, with 18 bases between them. CDR1 is SGHRS and CDR2 is YFSETQ in the germline V gene. The CDR3 runs 14 residues. The assay was immunoSEQ multiplex PCR, and TCRdb's table has in-frame clones only and misses some. The sample lists just over 250,000 clones, more than 90% occurring once. Enrolment of Seattle patients took place during active infection, and they were followed longitudinally. The sequence derives from a person aged 18 to 35 with COVID-19, enrolled during active disease. The sequenced sample was peripheral blood. The V call is TRBV5-1, the J call TRBJ1-2; D is possibly TRBD1 (5 bases). CDR3 sequence reads: CASSLRTGPGGYTF. CDR3 nucleotide sequence: TGCGCCAGCAGCCTTCGAACAGGCCCCGGAGGCTACACCTTC.